What follows are 12 T cell receptor beta chains derived from one specimen sequenced in a study of cytomegalovirus exposure and HLA in healthy donors. Primers for the PCR totalled 60 Vbeta and 13 Jbeta. Libraries were prepared by immunoSEQ multiplex PCR; TCRdb keeps only in-frame clonotypes and omits some of them. Found here are around 93,000 clones, over 60% of them singletons; the top ten hold about 6.3%. The sequencing sample was made of PBMCs. The receptor source for this set is a boy between 10 and 17 years old in good health and CMV-seropositive.

This clone showed up just a few times. V usage is TRBV7-9 and J usage is TRBJ2-3; 7 bases line up with TRBD1. The germline gives CDR1 SEHNR, CDR2 FQNEAQ (reference sequence). V was clipped by 0 bases and J by 6 bases; unmatched bases: 12. This CDR3 contains 17 residues. The CDR3 here is CASSLALPRQGRDTQYF. In DNA form, the CDR3 reads TGTGCCAGCAGCTTAGCACTGCCGAGACAGGGCCGCGATACGCAGTATTTT.

V gene TRBV5-1 combines with J gene TRBJ2-2, with a possible D match to TRBD2 (6 bases). This CDR3 has 14 residues. The V gene lost 7 bases and the J gene lost 2 bases, with 12 bases spanning the gap. Germline V gives CDR1 SGHRS, CDR2 YFSETQ. CDR3 in amino acids: CASHVGGNTGELFF. The CDR3 coding sequence is TGCGCCAGCCATGTGGGGGGTAACACCGGGGAGCTGTTTTTT.

This sequence joins TRBV6-5 and TRBJ2-1; 8 nucleotides line up with TRBD1. The CDR3 is 14 residues long. CDR1 MNHEY and CDR2 SVGAGI come from the germline V gene. Trimming took 5 bases from V and 6 from J; bases not matched to a gene: 6. The CDR3 region has the DNA TGTGCCAGCAGTAAACTAGACAGGGGCAATGAGCAGTTCTTC. It encodes CASSKLDRGNEQFF.

This clone was seen more than once but under ten times. The rearrangement joins TRBV11-2 to TRBJ2-7; 13 nucleotides line up with TRBD2. Germline V gives CDR1 SGHAT, CDR2 FQNNGV. V trimming: 0 bases; J trimming: 3 bases; junction bases outside the gene matches: 8. CDR3 length equals 18 residues. CDR3 protein: CASSLELLAGGVFYEQYF. Written as DNA, the CDR3 is TGTGCCAGCAGCTTAGAGTTACTAGCGGGAGGGGTTTTCTACGAGCAGTACTTC.

The J gene is TRBJ2-3, the V gene TRBV2, with 7 bases that match TRBD2. Trimming cost V 8 bases and J 6 bases; bases outside gene matches: 11. Germline V CDR1 and CDR2: SNHLY, FYNNEI. The CDR3 length is 14 residues. CDR3 nucleotides: TGTGCCAGCTCTATGGGCGGGGGAGGGGATACGCAGTATTTT. This translates into CASSMGGGGDTQYF.

The chain combines TRBV6-1 with TRBJ2-1, with TRBD2 matching over 11 bases. With 7 bases clipped from V and 4 bases from J, the junction kept 3 bases outside the gene matches. From germline, CDR1 is MNHNS and CDR2 SASEGT. This CDR3 is built from 14 residues. The CDR3 spells CASTTSGSYNEQFF. CDR3 coding DNA: TGTGCCAGCACTACTAGCGGGAGTTACAATGAGCAGTTCTTC.

The sample holds a few counts of this clone. This CDR3 reads CASSQGTDSGANVLTF. DNA of the CDR3: TGCGCCAGCAGCCAAGGGACAGACTCTGGGGCCAACGTCCTGACTTTC. The chain carries TRBV5-1 and TRBJ2-6, with 7 bases identical to TRBD1. V trimming: 4 bases; J trimming: 0 bases; junction bases outside the gene matches: 4. Germline lookup yields CDR1 SGHRS and CDR2 YFSETQ. The CDR3 consists of 16 residues.

The genes are TRBV19 and TRBJ1-5; 7 bases are a match to TRBD1. CDR3 length: 14 residues. V lost 7 bases, J lost 3 bases, and 6 bases stayed unmatched. CDR1 and CDR2 from the germline V gene are LNHDA and SQIVND (reference sequence). The chain's CDR3 is CASTRGRVNQPQHF. CDR3 nucleotide sequence: TGTGCCAGTACGAGGGGGCGAGTCAATCAGCCCCAGCATTTT.

The J gene is TRBJ1-6, the V gene TRBV6-1; TRBD1 might be the D (6 bases). V was shortened by 8 bases and J by 5 bases, with 13 bases between the two germline ends. CDR3 length: 14 residues. Germline V lookup: CDR1 MNHNS, CDR2 SASEGT. CDR3 sequence (DNA): TGTGCCAGCCGGGAACAGGGCGATAATTCACCCCTCCACTTT. Its protein product is CASREQGDNSPLHF.

The chain employs TRBV5-1 and TRBJ2-7, with TRBD2 identical over 11 bases. The CDR3 has 15 amino acids. Losses at the gene ends were 7 bases for V and 2 bases for J; bases not matched to a gene: 8. Germline CDR1 is SGHRS and CDR2 is YFSETQ. CDR3 nucleotides: TGCGCCAGCGAACCTAGCGGGGGGAATGCCTACGAGCAGTACTTC. Amino acid sequence: CASEPSGGNAYEQYF.

The CDR3 bases are TGCGCCAGCAGCCTAAGACAGGGGGCCGACGAGCAGTACTTC. Its protein is CASSLRQGADEQYF. V gene TRBV5-1 combines with J gene TRBJ2-7, with 10 positions matching TRBD1. This CDR3 is 14 amino acids long. Germline CDR1 and CDR2: SGHRS and YFSETQ. V lost 4 bases and J lost 5; bases outside the gene matches: 6.

The chain joins TRBV5-1 to TRBJ2-3, with 7 positions matching TRBD1. Per the germline V gene, CDR1 is SGHRS and CDR2 is YFSETQ. This CDR3 region has 14 residues. Losses at the gene ends were 2 bases for V and 1 base for J; bases not matched to a gene: 1. CDR3 sequence: CASSFDRGTDTQYF. The CDR3 bases are TGCGCCAGCAGCTTCGACAGGGGCACAGATACGCAGTATTTT.